This T cell receptor (beta chain) was identified in a study of human versus mouse CDR3 diversity and MHC coevolution (dated by TCRdb to the late 2010s). For the study in its entirety: The immunoSEQ assay was reported to detect one in 200,000 T cells and to minimize multiplex PCR amplification bias. Three healthy volunteer blood donors were included in the human cohort, with one aged 30 to 39, one aged 40 to 50 and one aged 60 to 69 at collection. Valid reads per sample ranged from roughly 5.5 x 10^6 to 1.6 x 10^7 across mouse and human samples. Repertoires of human naive CD4 T cells were used as a reference for TCR selection on multiple MHC II alleles and were compared against human-TCR-locus transgenic mice carrying single MHC II.

The germline V gene sets CDR1 to SGHTA and CDR2 to FQGNSA. The CDR3 contains 16 residues, cysteine and phenylalanine counted. The CDR3 DNA has 48 bases and is translated from base 1. V sheds 1 base and J sheds 1 base, leaving 11 bases between their ends. Naive CD4 T cells, defined as CD45RO-negative and CD62L-positive, were isolated from PBMCs by fluorescence-activated cell sorting. Each donor gave 50 to 65 ml of fresh peripheral blood, from which PBMCs were isolated by Ficoll density centrifugation. All samples were sorted on a FACSAria III instrument and reached purity above 85%. General findings and caveats noted by the study authors: Among all compared groups, two of the three human donors had the lowest clonal inequality scores. Repertoire diversity was not considered directly comparable between humans and mice because human T cells were selected on a handful of MHC II alleles. On average, humans had more CDR3 deletions and insertions than mice, indicating greater exonuclease and TdT activity. iCHAO1 estimates gave humans the largest TCR beta repertoire, 1.5 million to 2 million clonotypes, attributed likely to selection by multiple MHC II molecules.

A word on this clone: Its cognate antigen has yet to be identified. Nothing much larger sits one base from this clone, and base qualities are not available.

Genomic DNA was extracted from the sorted cells using the QIAGEN blood and tissue kit and was quantified on a NanoDrop 1000. The immunoSEQ platform deep sequenced and quantified TCR alpha and beta chains by multiplex PCR of genomic DNA. The study's processing was this. Annotation of the TCR sequences relied on IMGT gene and region definitions. As a stand-in for the preselection repertoire, out-of-frame rearrangements were used and set against in-frame clonotypes. The iCHAO1 estimator supplied with the immunoSEQ platform was used to estimate repertoire size. A Gini index based on the Lorenz curve was applied to in-frame amino acid clonotypes to measure clonal inequality. The intersect function in the R package tcR was used to count shared clonotypes, while the Jaccard index served to score similarity. Principal component analysis of V, J and V-J usage frequencies was run with the R prcomp function without normalization. TCRdb holds this immuneACCESS table with in-frame rearrangements only. Some clones are missing; in checked studies, unresolved V genes explain under half, and the rest has no known cause. That table gives V, J and clone size, and the DNA gave D and trimming. This sample comprises 75,000 to 90,000 clones, 90% to 95% of them detected only once. The leading ten clones occupy 1.1% to 1.5% of the sample.

Sequences were obtained from naive CD4+ T cells from blood. The intended sense of this specimen's cell subset or site label: CD45RO-negative CD62L-positive naive CD4 T cells. The receptor was derived from a person aged 25 to 75 in good health. The chain couples TRBV7-2 to TRBJ1-5; no D gene is confidently identified. The bases are TGTGCCAGCAGCTTAGTTGGGCGGGAGAGCAATCAGCCCCAGCATTTT. Its amino acids are CASSLVGRESNQPQHF.